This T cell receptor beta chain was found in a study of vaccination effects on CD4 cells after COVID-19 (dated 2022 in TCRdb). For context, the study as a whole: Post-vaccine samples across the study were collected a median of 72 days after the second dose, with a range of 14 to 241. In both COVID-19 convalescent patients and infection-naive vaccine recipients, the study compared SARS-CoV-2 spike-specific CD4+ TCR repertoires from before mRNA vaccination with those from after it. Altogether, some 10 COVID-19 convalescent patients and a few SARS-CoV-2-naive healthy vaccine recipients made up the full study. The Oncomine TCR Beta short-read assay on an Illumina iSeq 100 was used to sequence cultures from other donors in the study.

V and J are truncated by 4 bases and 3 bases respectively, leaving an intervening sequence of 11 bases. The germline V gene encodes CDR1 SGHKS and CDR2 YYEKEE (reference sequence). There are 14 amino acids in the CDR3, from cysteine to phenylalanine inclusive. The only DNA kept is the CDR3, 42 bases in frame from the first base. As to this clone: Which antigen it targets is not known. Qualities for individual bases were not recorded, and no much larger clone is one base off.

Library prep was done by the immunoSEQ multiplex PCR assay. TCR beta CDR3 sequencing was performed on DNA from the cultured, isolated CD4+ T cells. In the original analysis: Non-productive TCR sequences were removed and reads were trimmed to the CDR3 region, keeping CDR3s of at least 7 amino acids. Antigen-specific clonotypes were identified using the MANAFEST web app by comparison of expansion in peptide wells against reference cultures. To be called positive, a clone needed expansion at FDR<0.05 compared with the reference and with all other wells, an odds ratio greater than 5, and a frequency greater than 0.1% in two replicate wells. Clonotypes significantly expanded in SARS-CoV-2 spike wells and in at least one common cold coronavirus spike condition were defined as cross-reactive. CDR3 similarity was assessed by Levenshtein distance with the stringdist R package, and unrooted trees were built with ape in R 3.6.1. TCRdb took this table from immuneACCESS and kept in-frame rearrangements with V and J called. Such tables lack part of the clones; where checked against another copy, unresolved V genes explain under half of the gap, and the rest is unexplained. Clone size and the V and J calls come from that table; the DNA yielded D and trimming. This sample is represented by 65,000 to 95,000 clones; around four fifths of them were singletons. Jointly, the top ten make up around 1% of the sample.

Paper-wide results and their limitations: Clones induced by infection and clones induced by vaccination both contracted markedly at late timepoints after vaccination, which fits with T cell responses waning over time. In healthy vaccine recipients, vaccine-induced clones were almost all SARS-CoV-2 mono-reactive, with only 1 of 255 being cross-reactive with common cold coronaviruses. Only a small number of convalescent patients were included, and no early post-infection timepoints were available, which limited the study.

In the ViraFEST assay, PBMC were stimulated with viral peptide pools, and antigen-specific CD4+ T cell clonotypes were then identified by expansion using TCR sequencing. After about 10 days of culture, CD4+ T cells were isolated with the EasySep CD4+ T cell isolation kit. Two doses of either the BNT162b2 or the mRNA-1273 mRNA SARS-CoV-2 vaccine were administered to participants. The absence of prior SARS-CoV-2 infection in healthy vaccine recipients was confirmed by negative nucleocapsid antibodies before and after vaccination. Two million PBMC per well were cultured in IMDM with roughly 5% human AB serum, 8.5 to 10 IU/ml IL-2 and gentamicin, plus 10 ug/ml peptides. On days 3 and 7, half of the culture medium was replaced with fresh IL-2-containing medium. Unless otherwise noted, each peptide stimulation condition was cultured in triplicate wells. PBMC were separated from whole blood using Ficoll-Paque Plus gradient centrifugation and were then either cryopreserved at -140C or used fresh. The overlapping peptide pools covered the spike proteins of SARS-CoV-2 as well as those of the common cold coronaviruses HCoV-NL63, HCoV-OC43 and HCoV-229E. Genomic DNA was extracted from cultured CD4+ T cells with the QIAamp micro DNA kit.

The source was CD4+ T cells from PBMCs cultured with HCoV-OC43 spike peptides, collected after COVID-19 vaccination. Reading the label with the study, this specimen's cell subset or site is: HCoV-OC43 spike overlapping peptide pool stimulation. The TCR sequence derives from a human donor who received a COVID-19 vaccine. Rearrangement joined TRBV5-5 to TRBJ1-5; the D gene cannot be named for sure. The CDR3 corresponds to CASSLGRHNQPQHF. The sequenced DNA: TGTGCCAGCAGCCTAGGGCGGCACAATCAGCCCCAGCATTTT.